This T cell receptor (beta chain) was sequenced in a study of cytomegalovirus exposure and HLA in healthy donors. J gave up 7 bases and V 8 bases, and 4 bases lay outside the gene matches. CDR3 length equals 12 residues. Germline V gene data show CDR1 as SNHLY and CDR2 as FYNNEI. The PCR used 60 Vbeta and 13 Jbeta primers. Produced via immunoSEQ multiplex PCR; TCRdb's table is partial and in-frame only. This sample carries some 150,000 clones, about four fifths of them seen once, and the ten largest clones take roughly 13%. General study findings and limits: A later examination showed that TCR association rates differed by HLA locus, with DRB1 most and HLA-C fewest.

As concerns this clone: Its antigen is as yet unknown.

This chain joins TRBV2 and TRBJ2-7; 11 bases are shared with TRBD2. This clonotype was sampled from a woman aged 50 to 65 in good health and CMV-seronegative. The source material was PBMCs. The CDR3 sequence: CASGSSGREQYF. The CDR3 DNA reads TGTGCCAGCGGATCTAGCGGGAGGGAGCAGTACTTC.